Shown below are 26 T cell receptor beta chains from a single sample sequenced in a study of blood T cells in healthy people across ages. The authors ran a second PCR of roughly 7 to 11 cycles using a sample-barcoded 5' primer and a J-beta primer mix. TCRdb itself ran the 5' RACE reads through MiXCR, one entry per CDR3 protein. The sample shows approximately 730,000 distinct CDR3 sequences, roughly 50% of them seen only once. The material sequenced was blood. The receptors were sampled from a man older than 75 in good health.

V and J are TRBV25-1 and TRBJ1-1, with D perhaps matching TRBD1 (5 bases). The CDR3 is 14 amino acids. The V end was cut by 6 bases, the J end by 6 bases, with 17 bases between. Looked up from germline, CDR1 is MGHDK and CDR2 is SYGVNS. CDR3 in DNA: TGTGCCAGCAGGATATCGGGCAGGGAGGCTGAAGCTTTCTTT. It encodes CASRISGREAEAFF.

This chain uses TRBV29-1 with TRBJ2-2, with D perhaps matching TRBD2 (5 bases). The CDR3 totals 14 residues. From germline, CDR1 is SQVTM and CDR2 ANQGSEA. V dropped 4 bases and J dropped 1 base, with 10 bases sitting between them. The CDR3 loop is CSVAMGRNTGELFF. The CDR3 DNA reads as TGCAGCGTTGCCATGGGGAGGAACACCGGGGAGCTGTTTTTT.

This chain links TRBV20-1 with TRBJ2-5; the match to TRBD2 covers 8 bases. This CDR3 is 14 amino acids long. Germline V gene lookup returns CDR1 DFQATT and CDR2 SNEGSKA (reference sequence). J was trimmed by 3 bases and V by 4 bases; bases with no gene match: 7. This CDR3 reads CSATLGGVKETQYF. CDR3 nucleotide sequence: TGCAGTGCTACCCTCGGGGGGGTGAAAGAGACCCAGTACTTC.

This chain joins TRBV6-5 and TRBJ2-3; 16 bases align to TRBD2. CDR1 and CDR2 (germline): MNHEY, SVGAGI. This CDR3 region has 18 residues. The V segment lost 0 bases and the J segment 6 bases; nucleotides outside the gene matches: 6. The CDR3 bases are TGTGCCAGCAGTTACTCGGGACTAGCGGGAGGGCGGCAGGATACGCAGTATTTT. Its protein is CASSYSGLAGGRQDTQYF.

This clonotype was detected a few times. The junction does not match germline at one end; this may be a read error. V gene TRBV7-2 combines with J gene TRBJ2-7; possibly TRBD2 for D (5 bases). Germline values: CDR1 SGHTA, CDR2 FQGNSA. The CDR3 is 15 amino acids. This chain's CDR3 is CASSVDSPRSYEQYF. CDR3 DNA: TGTGCCAGCAGCGTGGACTCTCCTCGCTCCTATGAGCAGTACTTC.

The chain combines TRBV6-1 with TRBJ2-5; 10 bases are shared with TRBD2. The better agreement between TRBJ2-7 and the DNA end casts doubt on the J call. The V gene's germline CDR1 is MNHNS and CDR2 SASEGT. This CDR3 contains 18 residues. The CDR3 reads CASRPPSGGLAGASEQYF. In DNA, the CDR3 is TGTGCCAGCAGACCGCCCAGTGGTGGCCTAGCGGGAGCCTCCGAGCAGTACTTC.

V and J are TRBV7-3 and TRBJ1-6, with TRBD1 as a possible D gene (6 bases). Germline-derived CDR1 and CDR2 are SGHTA and FQGTGA. CDR3 length: 15 residues. Trimming stripped 2 bases from V and 7 bases from J, with 12 bases between. CDR3 protein: CASSLLGAGNSPLHF. CDR3 nucleotides: TGTGCCAGCAGCTTATTGGGGGCAGGAAATTCACCCCTCCACTTT.

This clonotype was detected only a few times. CDR3: CSVLGLAGGGSYNEQFF. The DNA for the CDR3 is TGCAGCGTCCTGGGACTAGCGGGAGGTGGATCCTACAATGAGCAGTTCTTC. The chain links TRBV29-1 to TRBJ2-1; 15 bases align to TRBD2. With 6 bases clipped from V and 1 base from J, the junction kept 7 bases outside the gene matches. This CDR3 is 17 amino acids long. The V gene's germline CDR1 is SQVTM and CDR2 ANQGSEA.

The genes are TRBV9 and TRBJ2-1, with 11 bases fitting TRBD2. The germline CDR1 and CDR2 sequences are SGDLS and YYNGEE. J was trimmed by 4 bases and V by 0 bases; bases with no gene match: 12. The CDR3 length is 19 residues. The CDR3 DNA reads TGTGCCAGCAGCGTAGGTCTGGCGACTAGCGGGACTGATTACAATGAGCAGTTCTTC. Protein product: CASSVGLATSGTDYNEQFF. Full variable domain (outside the CDR3, taken from reference TRBV9 and TRBJ2-1): DSGVTQTPKHLITATGQRVTLRCSPRSGDLSVYWYQQSLDQGLQFLIQYYNGEERAKGNILERFSAQQFPDLHSELNLSSLELGDSALYFCASSVGLATSGTDYNEQFFGPGTRLTVL.

V gene TRBV21-1 combines with J gene TRBJ1-1. TRBV21-1 is listed as a pseudogene. This CDR3 has 13 amino acids. The CDR3 here is CASSEILNTEAFF. The CDR3 DNA is TGTGCCAGCAGTGAGATTCTAAACACTGAAGCTTTCTTT.

The V and J genes are TRBV6-1 and TRBJ1-1; tentatively, D is TRBD1 (6 bases). The CDR3 sequence is 13 residues long. In germline, CDR1 is MNHNS, CDR2 SASEGT. V was trimmed by 5 bases and J by 6 bases, leaving 13 bases between them. The CDR3 coding sequence is TGTGCCAGCAGTCTCAGTGGGGGGCCTGAAGCTTTCTTT. This gives the protein CASSLSGGPEAFF.

CDR3 bases: TGTGCCAGCTCACTCGACTTGAACAATGAGCAGTTCTTC. It yields the protein CASSLDLNNEQFF. This rearrangement joins TRBV18 to TRBJ2-1, with no clear D. The germline gives CDR1 KGHSH, CDR2 LQKENI. CDR3 length equals 13 residues. The ends were cut back, 4 bases at V and 5 bases at J, with 9 bases in the middle.

The count of this clonotype is one. The CDR3 here is CASGSNRDRGWEQYF. CDR3 in DNA: TGTGCCAGCGGATCTAACCGGGACCGGGGGTGGGAGCAGTACTTC. The V and J genes are TRBV6-1 and TRBJ2-7, with a tentative D call TRBD2 (6 bases). The germline V gene has CDR1 MNHNS and CDR2 SASEGT. This CDR3 is 15 amino acids long. V lost 8 bases to trimming and J lost 7 bases, with 24 bases between them.

The chain joins TRBV4-1 to TRBJ2-7; TRBD1 or TRBD2 may be the D gene (6 bases each). Trimming shortened V by 4 bases and J by 10 bases, and 17 bases separated the two germline ends. The germline CDR1 and CDR2 sequences are MGHRA and YSYEKL. The CDR3 totals 13 residues. The CDR3 DNA follows: TGCGCCAGCAGCCCGGGGGCGGGATTCACCCAGTACTTC. This codes for CASSPGAGFTQYF.

This clonotype is a singleton in its sample. In DNA, the CDR3 is TGCGCCAGCAAGACTAGCGGGGGGTATGTCAATGAGCAGTTCTTC. Its protein is CASKTSGGYVNEQFF. The chain couples TRBV5-1 to TRBJ2-1; 13 bases map to TRBD2. Looked up from germline, CDR1 is SGHRS and CDR2 is YFSETQ. V lost 6 bases and J lost 6; bases outside the gene matches: 6. The CDR3 covers 15 residues. The full variable domain, in which reference TRBV5-1 and TRBJ2-1 provide the parts outside the CDR3, is KAGVTQTPRYLIKTRGQQVTLSCSPISGHRSVSWYQQTPGQGLQFLFEYFSETQRNKGNFPGRFSGRQFSNSRSEMNVSTLELGDSALYLCASKTSGGYVNEQFFGPGTRLTVL.

The chain couples TRBV20-1 to TRBJ2-7, with D possibly being TRBD1 (6 bases). Trimming left V 4 bases short and J 0 bases short, with 16 bases between. The CDR3 has 15 amino acids. Per the germline V gene, CDR1 is DFQATT and CDR2 is SNEGSKA (reference sequence). The CDR3 spells CSATKGRGISYEQYF. The DNA of the CDR3 is TGCAGTGCTACCAAGGGTAGGGGGATCTCCTACGAGCAGTACTTC.

This clonotype turned up a few times. The V and J genes are TRBV27 and TRBJ2-1; D is undetermined. This CDR3 is built from 11 residues. In germline, CDR1 is MNHEY, CDR2 SMNVEV (reference sequence). Trimming removed 8 bases from V and 6 bases from J, with 8 bases in between. CDR3 loop: CASGPSNEQFF. The CDR3 DNA reads as TGTGCCAGCGGCCCTAGCAATGAGCAGTTCTTC.

This clonotype was seen more than once but under ten times. The chain links TRBV29-1 to TRBJ2-1; 12 bases align to TRBD2. The CDR3 spans 13 residues. CDR1 and CDR2 (germline): SQVTM, ANQGSEA. V lost 8 bases, J lost 9 bases, and 8 bases stayed unmatched. CDR3 sequence reads: CSSSLAGGREQFF. The CDR3 DNA follows: TGCAGCTCTTCCCTAGCGGGAGGGCGTGAGCAGTTCTTC.

The V call is TRBV5-1, the J call TRBJ2-1, with D uncertain. CDR3 length equals 14 residues. Germline CDR1 reads SGHRS; CDR2 reads YFSETQ. With 0 bases removed from V and 5 bases from J, the gap between germline ends came to 9 bases. The CDR3 reads CASSLVVRDNEQFF. The DNA for the CDR3 is TGCGCCAGCAGCTTGGTGGTCCGGGACAATGAGCAGTTCTTC.

The chain couples TRBV3-1 to TRBJ1-2, with D tentatively TRBD1 (6 bases). The V gene lost 4 bases and the J gene lost 7 bases, with 13 bases spanning the gap. CDR3 length equals 13 residues. CDR1 is LGHDT, CDR2 YNNKEL, per germline (reference sequence). The CDR3 loop reads CASSRSGETGYTF. In nucleotides, the CDR3 is TGTGCCAGCAGCCGTTCAGGGGAAACTGGCTACACCTTC.

This chain uses TRBV4-1 with TRBJ1-2, with D unclear. Germline CDR1 and CDR2: MGHRA and YSYEKL. The CDR3 totals 16 residues. V was clipped by 0 bases and J by 5 bases, with 16 bases between them. CDR3 coding DNA: TGCGCCAGCAGCCAAGAGCCCTACTCCCAAGGGTATGGCTACACCTTC. Protein sequence: CASSQEPYSQGYGYTF.

The chain uses TRBV20-1 and TRBJ2-1, with 8 positions matching TRBD2. CDR1 DFQATT and CDR2 SNEGSKA come from the germline V gene (reference sequence). This CDR3 is built from 15 residues. J lost 5 bases, V lost 6 bases, and 12 bases had no gene match. CDR3 DNA: TGCAGTGCCCCTCCCTCGGGAGGGCCTAACAATGAGCAGTTCTTC. This gives the protein CSAPPSGGPNNEQFF.

The chain employs TRBV5-1 and TRBJ2-1; D possibly corresponds to TRBD2 (7 bases). Germline loops: CDR1 SGHRS, CDR2 YFSETQ. This CDR3 is built from 17 residues. V lost 4 bases and J 3 bases, leaving 20 bases between the germline ends. CDR3 in amino acids: CASSGEAGAGIYNEQFF. The CDR3 nucleotides are TGCGCCAGCAGCGGGGAGGCGGGGGCCGGAATCTACAATGAGCAGTTCTTC.

This clonotype has only a few counts. The gene calls are TRBV11-2 and TRBJ2-7; 10 bases line up with TRBD1. This CDR3 has 16 residues. V was clipped by 5 bases and J by 3 bases; unmatched bases: 10. Germline V gene lookup returns CDR1 SGHAT and CDR2 FQNNGV. The CDR3 protein is CASSGGPGQGNYEQYF. CDR3 nucleotide sequence: TGTGCCAGCAGCGGCGGCCCGGGACAGGGGAACTACGAGCAGTACTTC. The entire variable domain, with the rest obtained from reference TRBV11-2 and TRBJ2-7, is as follows: EAGVAQSPRYKIIEKRQSVAFWCNPISGHATLYWYQQILGQGPKLLIQFQNNGVVDDSQLPKDRFSAERLKGVDSTLKIQPAKLEDSAVYLCASSGGPGQGNYEQYFGPGTRLTVT.

This clonotype was counted a few times. This chain joins TRBV7-2 and TRBJ2-3; no reliable D call. V lost 8 bases, J lost 1 base, and 10 bases lay in between. Germline V gene sequence: CDR1 SGHTA, CDR2 FQGNSA. This CDR3 is 13 amino acids long. CDR3 residues: CASGRDGTDTQYF. In DNA form, the CDR3 reads TGTGCCAGCGGTAGGGATGGCACAGATACGCAGTATTTT.

The chain combines TRBV20-1 with TRBJ2-3; no clear D. CDR1 is DFQATT and CDR2 is SNEGSKA in the germline V gene (reference sequence). V lost 3 bases, J lost 3 bases, and 10 bases lay in between. The CDR3 is 13 amino acids. The CDR3 sequence is CSARAPVTDTQYF. In DNA, the CDR3 is TGCAGTGCTAGGGCCCCGGTGACAGATACGCAGTATTTT.